This T cell receptor beta chain was recorded in a study of T cell responses to AZD1222 COVID-19 vaccine. Findings and limits, study-wide: Targeting of unmutated variant regions was reportedly seen in nearly half of spike-specific TCRs.

Only one count was recorded for this clone. Its target is unknown. TCRdb keeps only in-frame clones here, not all; method: immunoSEQ multiplex PCR. Among more than 95,000 clones listed, over 90% were seen once. V shed 3 bases and J 0 bases; nucleotides not matched to a gene: 18. Per germline, CDR1 KGHSH and CDR2 LQKENI. This CDR3 has 21 residues. The receptor was isolated from an adult in good health. The sequencing used peripheral blood, collected on day 0 of AZD1222 vaccination. The rearrangement links TRBV18 to TRBJ1-5, with 9 bases matching TRBD1. CDR3: CASSPFGSGHRGPSSNQPQHF. The CDR3 coding sequence is TGTGCCAGCTCACCGTTCGGGAGCGGCCACAGGGGGCCCAGTAGCAATCAGCCCCAGCATTTT.